A selection of T cell receptor beta chains follows, all from one sample in a study of OX40 agonist ivuxolimab in advanced cancers. Sequencing was performed with immunoSEQ multiplex PCR; in TCRdb, only in-frame clones are kept and a portion is missing. The table lists fewer than 85,000 clones, around 86% of them singletons. The material was CD4+ or CD8+ T cells sorted from blood, obtained in a trial of the OX40 agonist ivuxolimab. All receptors derive from an adult with an advanced solid tumor such as melanoma, head and neck, liver or kidney cancer. CDR3s include the opening cysteine and the closing phenylalanine or tryptophan. The order of the fields is J gene, CDR3 length, D gene, clone size, V gene, CDR3 protein, CDR3 DNA. A D gene is named only where the DNA matches it firmly. Clone size, where shown, is once, few, many, or a class for clones that have expanded.

j_gene: TRBJ2-1
len: 17
d_gene: TRBD1
abundance: .
v_gene: TRBV28
CDR3aa: CASSSSAENRGYNEQFF
CDR3nt: TGTGCCAGCAGTTCCTCCGCCGAGAACAGGGGATACAATGAGCAGTTCTTC

j_gene: TRBJ2-7
len: 15
d_gene: TRBD1
abundance: .
v_gene: TRBV5-5
CDR3aa: CASSAGQGRTYEQYF
CDR3nt: TGTGCCAGCAGCGCGGGACAGGGTAGGACCTACGAGCAGTACTTC

j_gene: TRBJ1-5
len: 15
d_gene: .
abundance: .
v_gene: TRBV27
CDR3aa: CASSKALGSNQPQHF
CDR3nt: TGTGCCAGCTCTAAAGCCCTAGGGAGCAATCAGCCCCAGCATTTT

j_gene: TRBJ2-7
len: 14
d_gene: .
abundance: .
v_gene: TRBV11-2
CDR3aa: CASSFGSGTYEQYF
CDR3nt: TGTGCCAGCAGCTTTGGCTCCGGGACCTACGAGCAGTACTTC

j_gene: TRBJ1-1
len: 13
d_gene: .
abundance: .
v_gene: TRBV19
CDR3aa: CASSVSKDPEAFF
CDR3nt: TGTGCCAGTAGTGTCAGTAAGGACCCTGAAGCTTTCTTT

j_gene: TRBJ2-7
len: 16
d_gene: TRBD1
abundance: .
v_gene: TRBV6-1
CDR3aa: CASSEEGQGYSYEQYF
CDR3nt: TGTGCCAGCAGTGAAGAAGGACAGGGCTACTCCTACGAGCAGTACTTC

j_gene: TRBJ2-7
len: 15
d_gene: TRBD1
abundance: few
v_gene: TRBV11-2
CDR3aa: CASSLDVRTGNEQYF
CDR3nt: TGTGCCAGCAGCTTAGATGTTAGGACAGGGAACGAGCAGTACTTC

j_gene: TRBJ1-6
len: 13
d_gene: .
abundance: once
v_gene: TRBV10-1
CDR3aa: CASSARDDSPLHF
CDR3nt: TGCGCCAGCAGTGCCAGGGACGACTCACCCCTCCACTTT

j_gene: TRBJ2-5
len: 10
d_gene: .
abundance: .
v_gene: TRBV6-5
CDR3aa: CATNRETQYF
CDR3nt: TGTGCCACAAACCGAGAGACCCAGTACTTC

j_gene: TRBJ2-7
len: 10
d_gene: .
abundance: few
v_gene: TRBV28
CDR3aa: CASSRYEQYF
CDR3nt: TGTGCCAGCAGCCGCTACGAGCAGTACTTC

j_gene: TRBJ2-2
len: 15
d_gene: .
abundance: .
v_gene: TRBV5-5
CDR3aa: CASSPRQGGAGELFF
CDR3nt: TGTGCCAGCAGCCCAAGACAGGGCGGGGCCGGGGAGCTGTTTTTT

j_gene: TRBJ2-2
len: 11
d_gene: .
abundance: .
v_gene: TRBV6-1
CDR3aa: CASSRGGELFF
CDR3nt: TGTGCCAGCTCCCGGGGCGGGGAGCTGTTTTTT

j_gene: TRBJ2-2
len: 16
d_gene: .
abundance: .
v_gene: TRBV4-2
CDR3aa: CASSVVQARNTGELFF
CDR3nt: TGTGCCAGCAGCGTAGTTCAGGCTCGGAACACCGGGGAGCTGTTTTTT

j_gene: TRBJ2-2
len: 14
d_gene: TRBD2
abundance: .
v_gene: TRBV18
CDR3aa: CASSRDYPPGELFF
CDR3nt: TGTGCCAGCTCAAGGGACTACCCCCCCGGGGAGCTGTTTTTT

j_gene: TRBJ2-1
len: 14
d_gene: .
abundance: .
v_gene: TRBV19
CDR3aa: CASSTRPLYNEQFF
CDR3nt: TGTGCCAGTAGTACCAGACCTCTTTACAATGAGCAGTTCTTC

j_gene: TRBJ2-7
len: 15
d_gene: TRBD2
abundance: few
v_gene: TRBV6-1
CDR3aa: CASSEAGGGVDEQYF
CDR3nt: TGTGCCAGCAGTGAAGCGGGGGGGGGAGTAGACGAGCAGTACTTC

j_gene: TRBJ1-1
len: 15
d_gene: .
abundance: .
v_gene: TRBV7-9
CDR3aa: CASSLGGQRRTEAFF
CDR3nt: TGTGCCAGCAGCTTGGGTGGACAGCGGCGAACTGAAGCTTTCTTT

j_gene: TRBJ2-1
len: 14
d_gene: TRBD1
abundance: .
v_gene: TRBV7-9
CDR3aa: CASSLRTGNNEQFF
CDR3nt: TGTGCCAGCAGCCTAAGGACAGGAAACAATGAGCAGTTCTTC

j_gene: TRBJ2-2
len: 19
d_gene: TRBD2
abundance: .
v_gene: TRBV7-4
CDR3aa: CASSFPPGLAESNTGELFF
CDR3nt: TGTGCCAGCAGCTTCCCTCCTGGACTAGCGGAATCAAATACCGGGGAGCTGTTTTTT

j_gene: TRBJ2-2
len: 15
d_gene: .
abundance: .
v_gene: TRBV19
CDR3aa: CASSISSSGTGELFF
CDR3nt: TGTGCCAGTAGTATATCGAGCTCCGGCACCGGGGAGCTGTTTTTT

j_gene: TRBJ1-2
len: 12
d_gene: .
abundance: .
v_gene: TRBV6-6
CDR3aa: CASSRGAVGYTF
CDR3nt: TGTGCCAGCAGTAGAGGGGCTGTCGGCTACACCTTC

j_gene: TRBJ2-1
len: 11
d_gene: .
abundance: .
v_gene: TRBV20-1
CDR3aa: CSAPQVNEQFF
CDR3nt: TGCAGTGCCCCGCAGGTCAATGAGCAGTTCTTC

j_gene: TRBJ2-2
len: 14
d_gene: .
abundance: .
v_gene: TRBV18
CDR3aa: CASSPNRSPGELFF
CDR3nt: TGTGCCAGCTCACCGAATCGGTCTCCCGGGGAGCTGTTTTTT

j_gene: TRBJ1-1
len: 18
d_gene: .
abundance: .
v_gene: TRBV7-2
CDR3aa: CASSSTIVGAAWNTEAFF
CDR3nt: TGTGCCAGCAGCTCTACCATTGTGGGGGCCGCCTGGAACACTGAAGCTTTCTTT

j_gene: TRBJ2-7
len: 13
d_gene: .
abundance: .
v_gene: TRBV6-5
CDR3aa: CAVAWASRDEQYF
CDR3nt: TGTGCCGTCGCGTGGGCCTCGAGGGACGAGCAGTACTTC

j_gene: TRBJ2-2
len: 20
d_gene: .
abundance: .
v_gene: TRBV19
CDR3aa: CASSKGRADPSTRRTGELFF
CDR3nt: TGTGCCAGTAGTAAAGGCCGGGCTGATCCCTCTACCCGACGTACCGGGGAGCTGTTTTTT

j_gene: TRBJ2-1
len: 15
d_gene: TRBD2
abundance: .
v_gene: TRBV5-1
CDR3aa: CASSLGAGGPNEQFF
CDR3nt: TGCGCCAGCAGCTTGGGAGCGGGAGGGCCCAATGAGCAGTTCTTC

j_gene: TRBJ1-4
len: 15
d_gene: .
abundance: .
v_gene: TRBV5-1
CDR3aa: CATKESARADEKLFF
CDR3nt: TGCGCCACCAAGGAATCGGCCAGGGCGGATGAAAAACTGTTTTTT

j_gene: TRBJ2-7
len: 14
d_gene: TRBD1
abundance: .
v_gene: TRBV19
CDR3aa: CASSGGQVSYEQYF
CDR3nt: TGTGCCAGTAGTGGGGGACAGGTGTCCTACGAGCAGTACTTC

j_gene: TRBJ2-3
len: 16
d_gene: .
abundance: .
v_gene: TRBV7-2
CDR3aa: CASSRPSGPGGGTQYF
CDR3nt: TGTGCCAGCAGCCGACCGAGCGGGCCAGGGGGAGGTACGCAGTATTTT

j_gene: TRBJ2-1
len: 16
d_gene: TRBD2
abundance: .
v_gene: TRBV5-1
CDR3aa: CASSRGSSGRGNEQFF
CDR3nt: TGCGCCAGCTCCCGAGGGTCTAGCGGGAGGGGCAATGAGCAGTTCTTC

j_gene: TRBJ2-1
len: 11
d_gene: TRBD2
abundance: .
v_gene: TRBV28
CDR3aa: CASKGGYEQFF
CDR3nt: TGTGCCAGCAAGGGAGGGTATGAGCAGTTCTTC

j_gene: TRBJ1-5
len: 13
d_gene: TRBD1
abundance: .
v_gene: TRBV28
CDR3aa: CASSRGTAQPQHF
CDR3nt: TGTGCCAGCAGCCGTGGGACAGCCCAGCCCCAGCATTTT

j_gene: TRBJ2-3
len: 12
d_gene: .
abundance: .
v_gene: TRBV11-2
CDR3aa: CASSSQRDTQYF
CDR3nt: TGTGCCAGCAGCTCCCAACGGGATACGCAGTATTTT

j_gene: TRBJ2-5
len: 15
d_gene: TRBD1
abundance: .
v_gene: TRBV6-5
CDR3aa: CASSYSGTGLETQYF
CDR3nt: TGTGCCAGCAGTTACTCGGGGACAGGACTAGAGACCCAGTACTTC

j_gene: TRBJ2-3
len: 17
d_gene: .
abundance: .
v_gene: TRBV11-2
CDR3aa: CASSLATPSPISDTQYF
CDR3nt: TGTGCCAGCAGCTTAGCCACGCCTAGTCCGATCTCAGATACGCAGTATTTT

j_gene: TRBJ1-2
len: 12
d_gene: .
abundance: once
v_gene: TRBV6-1
CDR3aa: CASTQGSYGYTF
CDR3nt: TGTGCCAGCACACAGGGTAGTTATGGCTACACCTTC

j_gene: TRBJ1-1
len: 15
d_gene: TRBD1
abundance: .
v_gene: TRBV18
CDR3aa: CASSETTGGRTEAFF
CDR3nt: TGTGCCAGCTCTGAAACCACAGGGGGTAGAACTGAAGCTTTCTTT

j_gene: TRBJ2-2
len: 13
d_gene: .
abundance: .
v_gene: TRBV29-1
CDR3aa: CSVARQNTGELFF
CDR3nt: TGCAGCGTTGCTAGACAGAACACCGGGGAGCTGTTTTTT

j_gene: TRBJ2-5
len: 12
d_gene: .
abundance: .
v_gene: TRBV4-2
CDR3aa: CASSQEAETQYF
CDR3nt: TGTGCCAGCAGCCAAGAGGCAGAGACCCAGTACTTC

j_gene: TRBJ2-2
len: 14
d_gene: .
abundance: .
v_gene: TRBV7-3
CDR3aa: CASSAFRNTGELFF
CDR3nt: TGTGCCAGCAGCGCCTTTAGAAACACCGGGGAGCTGTTTTTT